Below are 18 T cell receptor beta chains sequenced from a single sample in a study of blood T cell repertoires in COVID-19 (TCRdb year 2020). Receptor amplification or capture employed the immunoSEQ multiplex PCR assay. TCRdb took over this immuneACCESS table, retaining in-frame rearrangements with V and J assigned. Such tables are incomplete; in checked studies, under half of the missing clones stem from an unresolved V gene, and the remainder is unexplained. For this sample the table gives 400,000 to 450,000 clones, of which approximately 89% were detected only once. The leading ten clones occupy roughly 12% of the sample. What was sequenced was peripheral blood. The receptors were gathered from a woman aged 45-59 years with COVID-19, enrolled during active disease.

In this sample, this clone turned up once. The CDR3 loop is CASSETGQYEQYF. CDR3 nucleotides: TGTGCCAGCAGTGAAACAGGGCAGTACGAGCAGTACTTC. The chain combines TRBV6-1 with TRBJ2-7; perhaps TRBD1 as D (6 bases). The V end was cut by 2 bases, the J end by 4 bases, with 9 bases between. The germline CDR1 and CDR2 sequences are MNHNS and SASEGT. This CDR3 contains 13 residues.

The V gene is TRBV19, the J gene TRBJ2-2, with TRBD1 identical over 10 bases. V lost 8 bases, J lost 7 bases, and 7 bases stayed unmatched. CDR3 length: 14 amino acids. The germline V gene has CDR1 LNHDA and CDR2 SQIVND (reference sequence). CDR3 nucleotides: TGTGCCAGTGTACCGGGACAGGGGCGCGGGGAGCTGTTTTTT. Its translation: CASVPGQGRGELFF. The variable domain in full, with the rest retrieved from reference TRBV19 and TRBJ2-2, is DGGITQSPKYLFRKEGQNVTLSCEQNLNHDAMYWYRQDPGQGLRLIYYSQIVNDFQKGDIAEGYSVSREKKESFPLTVTSAQKNPTAFYLCASVPGQGRGELFFGEGSRLTVL.

This sequence joins TRBV5-4 and TRBJ2-3, with 10 bases aligning to TRBD2. CDR1 SGHNT and CDR2 YYREEE come from the germline V gene (reference sequence). With V trimmed by 4 bases and J by 11 bases, 19 bases remained unmatched. This CDR3 is 17 amino acids long. This chain's CDR3 is CASSTTQRPPSSGGQYF. The CDR3 DNA is TGTGCCAGCAGCACAACTCAAAGGCCCCCATCTAGCGGGGGGCAGTATTTT.

The rearrangement links TRBV21-1 to TRBJ1-2; TRBD1, the D gene given by the table, was not confirmed from the DNA. TRBV21-1 is termed a pseudogene. There are 13 residues in the CDR3. The CDR3 sequence is CASSIQDIYGYTF. Written as DNA, the CDR3 is TGTGCCAGCAGCATACAGGACATCTATGGCTACACCTTC.

The chain combines TRBV6-2 or TRBV6-3 with TRBJ2-3; 7 nucleotides agree with TRBD1. CDR1 is MNHEY and CDR2 is SVGEGT in the germline V gene. This CDR3 region has 14 residues. J was trimmed by 2 bases and V by 6 bases; bases with no gene match: 5. DNA for the CDR3: TGTGCCAGCAGCAGGGGACAGTCCACAGATACGCAGTATTTT. This sequence encodes CASSRGQSTDTQYF.

The CDR3 sequence: CASTFSGKTGELFF. The CDR3 coding sequence is TGTGCCAGCACATTCTCAGGGAAGACCGGGGAGCTGTTTTTT. V usage is TRBV6-5 and J usage is TRBJ2-2, with D possibly TRBD1 on 5 matching bases. Germline V lookup: CDR1 MNHEY, CDR2 SVGAGI. Trimming took 7 bases from V and 5 from J, leaving 14 bases between them. The CDR3 has 14 residues.

V is TRBV5-1 and J is TRBJ2-7; TRBD1 is a possible D gene (6 bases). This CDR3 has 15 residues. The germline V and J ends were trimmed by 1 base and 4 bases, with 15 bases remaining between them. CDR1 is SGHRS, CDR2 YFSETQ, per germline. The CDR3 here is CASSLTLDRRYEQYF. Written as DNA, the CDR3 is TGCGCCAGCAGCTTGACTCTGGACAGACGTTACGAGCAGTACTTC.

This sequence joins TRBV7-6 and TRBJ1-1; D gene ambiguous. The germline V and J ends were trimmed by 5 bases and 1 base, with 11 bases remaining between them. Germline-derived CDR1 and CDR2 are SGHVS and FNYEAQ. This CDR3 is built from 14 residues. The CDR3 loop reads CASSNGRGNTEAFF. CDR3 bases: TGTGCCAGCAGCAACGGTCGGGGGAACACTGAAGCTTTCTTT.

This chain uses TRBV9 with TRBJ1-2; tentative D call: TRBD1 (5 bases). The V and J ends lost 1 base and 2 bases respectively, with 12 bases between them. The CDR3 contains 15 residues. The germline V gene encodes CDR1 SGDLS and CDR2 YYNGEE. CDR3: CASSVSGRENYGYTF. Written as DNA, the CDR3 is TGTGCCAGCAGCGTATCAGGGCGCGAGAACTATGGCTACACCTTC.

The chain carries TRBV7-9 and TRBJ2-5, with 7 positions matching TRBD2. The CDR3 sequence is 15 residues long. Germline values: CDR1 SEHNR, CDR2 FQNEAQ (reference sequence). Trimming cost V 1 base and J 6 bases; bases outside gene matches: 8. The CDR3 sequence is CASSLDAGREKTQYF. CDR3 bases: TGTGCCAGCAGCTTAGACGCAGGGAGGGAAAAGACCCAGTACTTC.

This clone was detected a few times. The chain carries TRBV11-2 and TRBJ2-1, with D unclear. The V and J ends lost 0 bases and 0 bases respectively, with 12 bases between them. The CDR3 is 17 residues long. CDR1 and CDR2 from the germline V gene are SGHAT and FQNNGV. The CDR3 sequence is CASSLDLRPSSYNEQFF. The DNA for the CDR3 is TGTGCCAGCAGCTTAGATCTCAGGCCGAGCTCCTACAATGAGCAGTTCTTC.

This chain links TRBV9 with TRBJ1-1, with D possibly TRBD1 on 5 matching bases. Trimming stripped 0 bases from V and 10 bases from J, with 16 bases between. The CDR3 is 14 amino acids. Germline V lookup: CDR1 SGDLS, CDR2 YYNGEE. CDR3 residues: CASSVGSGNERAFF. Written as DNA, the CDR3 is TGTGCCAGCAGCGTAGGGTCAGGGAACGAAAGAGCTTTCTTT.

V and J are TRBV7-7 and TRBJ2-2; 10 nucleotides match TRBD1. The germline gives CDR1 SSHAT, CDR2 FNYEAQ (reference sequence). V shed 5 bases and J 9 bases; nucleotides not matched to a gene: 15. The CDR3 length is 17 residues. The CDR3 protein is CASSPLPQGTGVRELFF. CDR3 nucleotides: TGTGCCAGCAGCCCCCTACCGCAGGGGACAGGGGTGAGGGAGCTGTTTTTT.

The J gene is TRBJ2-1, the V gene TRBV7-9; D is perhaps TRBD2 (6 bases). V dropped 8 bases and J dropped 7 bases, with 18 bases sitting between them. The length of the CDR3 is 14 residues. Germline CDR1 and CDR2: SEHNR and FQNEAQ (reference sequence). CDR3 protein: CASRNAGPVNEQFF. CDR3 in DNA: TGTGCCAGCCGTAACGCGGGGCCAGTTAATGAGCAGTTCTTC. The full variable domain, with the rest looked up from reference TRBV7-9 and TRBJ2-1, is DTGVSQNPRHKITKRGQNVTFRCDPISEHNRLYWYRQTLGQGPEFLTYFQNEAQLEKSRLLSDRFSAERPKGSFSTLEIQRTEQGDSAMYLCASRNAGPVNEQFFGPGTRLTVL.

The rearrangement links TRBV30 to TRBJ1-3; no firm D call. The V gene's germline CDR1 is GTSNPN and CDR2 SVGIG (reference sequence). The CDR3 totals 12 residues. V dropped 4 bases and J dropped 0 bases, with 4 bases sitting between them. The CDR3: CAWTFSGNTIYF. CDR3 coding DNA: TGTGCCTGGACTTTCTCTGGAAACACCATATATTTT.

The V and J genes are TRBV7-9 and TRBJ2-5, with 8 bases fitting TRBD1. Losses at the gene ends were 1 base for V and 6 bases for J; bases not matched to a gene: 4. Germline CDR1 and CDR2: SEHNR and FQNEAQ (reference sequence). This CDR3 has 14 residues. The CDR3 here is CASSLDRGSQTQYF. DNA for the CDR3: TGTGCCAGCAGCTTAGACAGGGGGAGTCAGACCCAGTACTTC.

The genes are TRBV3-1 (or the pseudogene TRBV3-2) and TRBJ1-1; weak D call: TRBD1 (5 bases). There are 14 residues in the CDR3. Germline-derived CDR1 and CDR2 are LGHDT and YNNKEL (reference sequence). The V end was cut by 4 bases, the J end by 5 bases, with 14 bases between. CDR3 coding DNA: TGTGCCAGCAGCCTTGGGCAGGGCAAAACTGAAGCTTTCTTT. Translating gives CASSLGQGKTEAFF.

The chain couples TRBV27 to TRBJ2-3; 9 bases map to TRBD1. The J segment lost 1 base and the V segment lost 6 bases, leaving 5 bases of the junction unmatched. The CDR3 spans 15 residues. Germline V lookup: CDR1 MNHEY, CDR2 SMNVEV (reference sequence). The chain's CDR3 is CASSSRDRGTDTQYF. CDR3 in DNA: TGTGCCAGCAGCAGCCGGGACAGGGGCACAGATACGCAGTATTTT.